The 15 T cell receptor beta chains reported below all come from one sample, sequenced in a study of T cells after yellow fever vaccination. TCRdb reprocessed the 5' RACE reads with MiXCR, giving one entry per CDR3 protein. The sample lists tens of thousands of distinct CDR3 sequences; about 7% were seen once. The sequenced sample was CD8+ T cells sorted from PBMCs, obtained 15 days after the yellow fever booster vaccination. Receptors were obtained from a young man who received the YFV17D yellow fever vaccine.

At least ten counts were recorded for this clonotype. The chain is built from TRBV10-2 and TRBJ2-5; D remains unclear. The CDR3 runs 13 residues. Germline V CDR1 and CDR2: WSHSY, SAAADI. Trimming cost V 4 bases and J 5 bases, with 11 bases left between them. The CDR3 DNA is TGCGCCAGCAGTGGGGGTCCCGTGGAGACCCAGTACTTC. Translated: CASSGGPVETQYF.

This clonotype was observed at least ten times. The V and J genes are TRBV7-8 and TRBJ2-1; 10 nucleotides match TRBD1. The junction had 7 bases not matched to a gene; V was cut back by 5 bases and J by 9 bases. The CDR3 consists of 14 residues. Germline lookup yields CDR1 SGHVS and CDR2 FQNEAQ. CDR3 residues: CASSIGTGVAEQFF. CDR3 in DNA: TGTGCCAGCAGCATTGGGACAGGGGTTGCTGAGCAGTTCTTC.

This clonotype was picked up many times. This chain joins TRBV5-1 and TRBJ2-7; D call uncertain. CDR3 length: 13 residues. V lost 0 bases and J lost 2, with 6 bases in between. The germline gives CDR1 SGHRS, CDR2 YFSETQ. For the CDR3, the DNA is TGCGCCAGCAGCTTGGCCGGGCCCTACGAGCAGTACTTC. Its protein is CASSLAGPYEQYF.

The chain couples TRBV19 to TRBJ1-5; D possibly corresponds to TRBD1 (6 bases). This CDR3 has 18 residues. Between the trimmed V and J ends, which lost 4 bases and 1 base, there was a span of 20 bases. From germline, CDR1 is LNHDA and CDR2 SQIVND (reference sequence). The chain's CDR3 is CASSTSQTLTGSNQPQHF. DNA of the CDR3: TGTGCCAGTAGTACGAGCCAGACCCTAACAGGGAGCAATCAGCCCCAGCATTTT.

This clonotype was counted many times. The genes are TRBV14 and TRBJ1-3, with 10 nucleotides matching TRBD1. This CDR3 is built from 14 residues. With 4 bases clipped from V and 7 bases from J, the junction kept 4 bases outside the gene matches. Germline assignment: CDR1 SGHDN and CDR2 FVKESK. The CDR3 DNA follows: TGTGCCAGCAGCCCGGGACAGGGGATTAACACCATATATTTT. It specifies CASSPGQGINTIYF.

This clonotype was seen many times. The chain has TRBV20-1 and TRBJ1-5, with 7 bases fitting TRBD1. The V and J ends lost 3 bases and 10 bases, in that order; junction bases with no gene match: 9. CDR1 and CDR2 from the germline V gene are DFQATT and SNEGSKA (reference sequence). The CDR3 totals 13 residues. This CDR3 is CSASGQAGGPQHF. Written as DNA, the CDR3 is TGCAGTGCTAGCGGACAGGCCGGGGGCCCCCAGCATTTT.

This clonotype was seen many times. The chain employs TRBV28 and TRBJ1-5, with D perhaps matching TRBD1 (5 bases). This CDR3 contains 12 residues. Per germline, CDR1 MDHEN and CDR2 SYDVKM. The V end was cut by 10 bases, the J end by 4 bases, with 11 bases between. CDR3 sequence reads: CATGRGNQPQHF. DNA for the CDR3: TGTGCCACGGGACGGGGAAATCAGCCCCAGCATTTT.

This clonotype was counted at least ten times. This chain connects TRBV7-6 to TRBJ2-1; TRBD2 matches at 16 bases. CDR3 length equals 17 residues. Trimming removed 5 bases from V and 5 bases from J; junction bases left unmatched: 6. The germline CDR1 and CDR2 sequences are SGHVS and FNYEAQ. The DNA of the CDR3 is TGTGCCAGCAGCCCGGGACTAGCGGGAGGGCCTGACAATGAGCAGTTCTTC. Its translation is CASSPGLAGGPDNEQFF.

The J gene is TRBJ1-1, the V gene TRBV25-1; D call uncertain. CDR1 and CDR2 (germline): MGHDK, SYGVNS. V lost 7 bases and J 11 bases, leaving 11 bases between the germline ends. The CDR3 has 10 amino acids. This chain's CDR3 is CASKPAGAFF. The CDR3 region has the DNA TGTGCCAGCAAACCAGCTGGTGCTTTCTTT.

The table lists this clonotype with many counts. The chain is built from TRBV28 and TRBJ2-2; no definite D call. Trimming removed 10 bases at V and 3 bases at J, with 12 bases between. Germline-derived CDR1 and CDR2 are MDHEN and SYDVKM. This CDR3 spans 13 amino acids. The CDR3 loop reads CATPDSDTGELFF. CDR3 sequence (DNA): TGTGCCACCCCTGACTCGGACACCGGGGAGCTGTTTTTT.

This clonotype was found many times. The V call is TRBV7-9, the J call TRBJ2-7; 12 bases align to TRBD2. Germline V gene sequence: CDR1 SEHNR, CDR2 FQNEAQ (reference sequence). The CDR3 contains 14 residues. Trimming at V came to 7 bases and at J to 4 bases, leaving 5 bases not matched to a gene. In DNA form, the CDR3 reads TGTGCCAGCACCACGACTAGCGGGAGTTACGAGCAGTACTTC. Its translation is CASTTTSGSYEQYF.

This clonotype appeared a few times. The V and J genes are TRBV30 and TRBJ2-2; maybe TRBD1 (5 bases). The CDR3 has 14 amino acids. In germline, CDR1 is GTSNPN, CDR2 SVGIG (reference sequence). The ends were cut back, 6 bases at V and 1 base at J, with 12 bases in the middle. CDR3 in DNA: TGTGCCTGCCTTGGACAAATGAACACCGGGGAGCTGTTTTTT. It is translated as CACLGQMNTGELFF.

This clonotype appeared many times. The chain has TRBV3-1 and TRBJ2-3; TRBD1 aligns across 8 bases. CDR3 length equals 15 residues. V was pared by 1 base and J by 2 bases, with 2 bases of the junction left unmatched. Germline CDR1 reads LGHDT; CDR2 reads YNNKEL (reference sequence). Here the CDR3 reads CASSQGQGHTDTQYF. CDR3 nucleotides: TGTGCCAGCAGCCAAGGACAGGGGCACACAGATACGCAGTATTTT.

CDR3 protein: CASRPGTSNTEAFF. CDR3 bases: TGTGCCAGCAGACCCGGGACGTCGAACACTGAAGCTTTCTTT. J is TRBJ1-1 and V is TRBV11-1, with a weak D call TRBD1 (5 bases). The CDR3 runs to 14 residues. Germline-derived CDR1 and CDR2 are SGHAT and FQDESV (reference sequence). Trimming pared 6 bases from V and 1 base from J, leaving 12 bases between.

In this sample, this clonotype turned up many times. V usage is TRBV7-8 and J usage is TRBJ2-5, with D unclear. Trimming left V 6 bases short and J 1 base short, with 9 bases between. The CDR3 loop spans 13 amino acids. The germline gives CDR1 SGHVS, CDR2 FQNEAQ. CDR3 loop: CASREAAQETQYF. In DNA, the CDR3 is TGTGCCAGCAGAGAGGCAGCCCAAGAGACCCAGTACTTC.